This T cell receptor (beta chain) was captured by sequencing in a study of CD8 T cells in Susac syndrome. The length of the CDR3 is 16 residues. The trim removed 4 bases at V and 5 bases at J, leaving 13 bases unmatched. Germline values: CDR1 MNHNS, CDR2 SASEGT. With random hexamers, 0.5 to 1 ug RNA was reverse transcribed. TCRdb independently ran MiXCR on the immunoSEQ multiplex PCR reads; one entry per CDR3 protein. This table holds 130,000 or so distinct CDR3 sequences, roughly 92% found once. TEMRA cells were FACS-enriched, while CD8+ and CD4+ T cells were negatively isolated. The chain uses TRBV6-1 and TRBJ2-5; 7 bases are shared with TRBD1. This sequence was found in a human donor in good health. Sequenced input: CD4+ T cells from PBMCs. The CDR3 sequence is CASSASTGTLGETQYF. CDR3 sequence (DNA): TGTGCCAGCAGTGCGTCGACAGGGACCCTCGGGGAGACCCAGTACTTC.